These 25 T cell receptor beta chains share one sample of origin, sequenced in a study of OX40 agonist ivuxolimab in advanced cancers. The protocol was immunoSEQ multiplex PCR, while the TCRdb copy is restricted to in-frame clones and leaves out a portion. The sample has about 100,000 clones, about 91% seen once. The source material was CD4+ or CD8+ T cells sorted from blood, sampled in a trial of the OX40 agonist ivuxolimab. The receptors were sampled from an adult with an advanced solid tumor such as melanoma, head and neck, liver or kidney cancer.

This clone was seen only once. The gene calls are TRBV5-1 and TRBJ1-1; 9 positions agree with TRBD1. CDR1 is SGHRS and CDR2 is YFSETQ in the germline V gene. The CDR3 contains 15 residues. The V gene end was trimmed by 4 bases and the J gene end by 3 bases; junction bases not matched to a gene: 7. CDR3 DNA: TGCGCCAGCAGCATACAGGGGGCTGGGGACACTGAAGCTTTCTTT. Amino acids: CASSIQGAGDTEAFF.

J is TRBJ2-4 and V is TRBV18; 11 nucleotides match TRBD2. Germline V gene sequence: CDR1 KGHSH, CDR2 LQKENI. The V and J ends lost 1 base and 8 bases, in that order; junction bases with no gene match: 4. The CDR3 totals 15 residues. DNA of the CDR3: TGTGCCAGCTCACCACGGGCTAGCGGGAGGCACATTCAGTACTTC. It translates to CASSPRASGRHIQYF.

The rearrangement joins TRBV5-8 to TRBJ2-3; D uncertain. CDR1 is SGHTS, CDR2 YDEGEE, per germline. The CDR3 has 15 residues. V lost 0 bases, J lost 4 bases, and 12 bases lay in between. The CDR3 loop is CASSLGVLSPDTQYF. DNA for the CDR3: TGTGCCAGCAGCTTGGGTGTACTGAGTCCAGATACGCAGTATTTT.

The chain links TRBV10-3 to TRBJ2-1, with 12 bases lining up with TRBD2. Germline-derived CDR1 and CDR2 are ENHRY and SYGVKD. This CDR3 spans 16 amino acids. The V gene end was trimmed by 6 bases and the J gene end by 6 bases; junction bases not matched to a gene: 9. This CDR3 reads CAISPTSGRRGNEQFF. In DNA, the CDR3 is TGTGCCATCAGCCCCACTAGCGGGAGGAGGGGCAATGAGCAGTTCTTC.

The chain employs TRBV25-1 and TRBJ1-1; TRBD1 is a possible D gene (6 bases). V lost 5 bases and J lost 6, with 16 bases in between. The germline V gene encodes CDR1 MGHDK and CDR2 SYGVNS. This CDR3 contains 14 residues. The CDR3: CASSYRARGAEAFF. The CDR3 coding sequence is TGTGCCAGCAGTTACAGGGCGCGGGGCGCTGAAGCTTTCTTT.

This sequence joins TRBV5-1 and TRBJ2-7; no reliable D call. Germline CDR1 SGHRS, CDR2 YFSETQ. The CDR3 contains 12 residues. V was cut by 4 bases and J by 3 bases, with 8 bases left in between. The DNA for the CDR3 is TGCGCCAGCAGCGTTGAAGGCTACGAGCAGTACTTC. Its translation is CASSVEGYEQYF.

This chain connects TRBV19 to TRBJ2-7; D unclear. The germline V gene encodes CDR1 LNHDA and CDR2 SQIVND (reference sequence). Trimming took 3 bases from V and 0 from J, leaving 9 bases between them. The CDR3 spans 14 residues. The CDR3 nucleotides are TGTGCCAGTAGTATGTCTAGTGTCTCCTACGAGCAGTACTTC. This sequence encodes CASSMSSVSYEQYF.

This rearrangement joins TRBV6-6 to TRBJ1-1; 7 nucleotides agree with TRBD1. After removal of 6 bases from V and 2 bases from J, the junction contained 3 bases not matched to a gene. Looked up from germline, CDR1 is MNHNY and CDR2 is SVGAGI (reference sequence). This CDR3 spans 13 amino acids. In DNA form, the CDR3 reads TGTGCCAGCAGGGGGACAGACAACACTGAAGCTTTCTTT. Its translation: CASRGTDNTEAFF.

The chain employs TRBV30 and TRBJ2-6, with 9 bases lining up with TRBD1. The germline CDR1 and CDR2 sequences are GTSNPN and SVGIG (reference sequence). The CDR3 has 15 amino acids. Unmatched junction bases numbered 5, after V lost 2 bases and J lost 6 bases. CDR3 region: CAWSFRTGAANVLTF. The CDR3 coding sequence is TGTGCCTGGAGTTTCAGGACAGGGGCGGCCAACGTCCTGACTTTC.

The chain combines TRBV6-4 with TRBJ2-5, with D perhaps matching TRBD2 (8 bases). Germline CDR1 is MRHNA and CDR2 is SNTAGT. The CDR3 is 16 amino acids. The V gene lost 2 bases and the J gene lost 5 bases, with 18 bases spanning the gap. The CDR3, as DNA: TGTGCCAGCAGTGACCCAGGGGGGACTAGTGAGGAGACCCAGTACTTC. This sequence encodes CASSDPGGTSEETQYF.

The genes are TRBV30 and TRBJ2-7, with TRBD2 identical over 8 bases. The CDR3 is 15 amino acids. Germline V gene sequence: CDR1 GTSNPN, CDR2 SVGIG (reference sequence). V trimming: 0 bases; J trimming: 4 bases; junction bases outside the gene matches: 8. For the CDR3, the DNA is TGTGCCTGGAGTGTACTTCTCGGACTAGCTTACGAGCAGTACTTC. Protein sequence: CAWSVLLGLAYEQYF.

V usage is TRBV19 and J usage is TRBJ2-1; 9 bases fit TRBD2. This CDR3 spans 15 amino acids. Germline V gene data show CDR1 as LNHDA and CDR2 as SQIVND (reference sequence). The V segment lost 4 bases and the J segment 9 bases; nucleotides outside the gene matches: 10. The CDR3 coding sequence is TGTGCCAGTAGTACGACTAGCGGAATGCTAGGTGAGCAGTTCTTC. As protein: CASSTTSGMLGEQFF.

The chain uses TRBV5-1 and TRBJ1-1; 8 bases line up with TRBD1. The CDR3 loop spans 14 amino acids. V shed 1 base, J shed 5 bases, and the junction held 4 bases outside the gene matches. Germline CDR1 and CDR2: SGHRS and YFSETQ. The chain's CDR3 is CASSLQGAWTEAFF. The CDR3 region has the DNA TGCGCCAGCAGCTTGCAGGGGGCTTGGACTGAAGCTTTCTTT.

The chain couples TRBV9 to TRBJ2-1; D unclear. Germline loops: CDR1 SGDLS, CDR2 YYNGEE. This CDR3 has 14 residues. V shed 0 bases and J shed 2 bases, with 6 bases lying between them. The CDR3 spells CASSVEATYNEQFF. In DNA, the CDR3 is TGTGCCAGCAGCGTAGAGGCTACCTACAATGAGCAGTTCTTC.

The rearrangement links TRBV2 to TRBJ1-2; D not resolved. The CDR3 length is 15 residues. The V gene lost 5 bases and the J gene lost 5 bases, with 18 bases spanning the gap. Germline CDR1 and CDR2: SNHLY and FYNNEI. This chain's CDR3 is CASSYENGPLYGYTF. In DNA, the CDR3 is TGTGCCAGCAGTTATGAGAACGGGCCCTTATATGGCTACACCTTC.

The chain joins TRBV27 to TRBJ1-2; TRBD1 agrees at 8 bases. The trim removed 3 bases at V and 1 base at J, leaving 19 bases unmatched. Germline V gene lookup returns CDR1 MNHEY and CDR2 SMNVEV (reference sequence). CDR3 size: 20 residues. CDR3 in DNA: TGTGCCAGCAGTTTCGGGTTAAGAGCAGGGGGCGCGGGGGATAACTATGGCTACACCTTC. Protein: CASSFGLRAGGAGDNYGYTF.

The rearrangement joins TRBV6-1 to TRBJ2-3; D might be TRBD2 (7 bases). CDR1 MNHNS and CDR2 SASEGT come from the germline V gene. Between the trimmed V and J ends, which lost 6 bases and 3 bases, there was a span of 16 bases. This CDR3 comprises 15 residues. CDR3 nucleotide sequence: TGTGCCAGCAGGGGGGGAGGGGGTCGTACAGATACGCAGTATTTT. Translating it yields CASRGGGGRTDTQYF.

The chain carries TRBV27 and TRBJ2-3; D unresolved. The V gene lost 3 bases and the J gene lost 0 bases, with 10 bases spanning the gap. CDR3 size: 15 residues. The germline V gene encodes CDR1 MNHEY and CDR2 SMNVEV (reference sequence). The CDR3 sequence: CASSFSSTSTDTQYF. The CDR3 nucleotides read TGTGCCAGCAGTTTTTCCTCAACTAGCACAGATACGCAGTATTTT.

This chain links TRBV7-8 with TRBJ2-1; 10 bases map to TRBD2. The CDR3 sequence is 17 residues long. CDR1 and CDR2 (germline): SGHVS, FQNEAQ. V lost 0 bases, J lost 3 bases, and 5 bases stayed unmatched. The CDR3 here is CASSLARVAGGYNEQFF. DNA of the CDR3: TGTGCCAGCAGCTTAGCGAGAGTAGCGGGGGGCTACAATGAGCAGTTCTTC.

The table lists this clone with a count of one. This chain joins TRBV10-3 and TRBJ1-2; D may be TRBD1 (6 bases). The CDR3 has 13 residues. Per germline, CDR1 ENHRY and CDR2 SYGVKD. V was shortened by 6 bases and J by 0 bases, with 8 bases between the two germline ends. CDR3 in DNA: TGTGCCATCAGGGGGGGCCCTAACTATGGCTACACCTTC. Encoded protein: CAIRGGPNYGYTF.

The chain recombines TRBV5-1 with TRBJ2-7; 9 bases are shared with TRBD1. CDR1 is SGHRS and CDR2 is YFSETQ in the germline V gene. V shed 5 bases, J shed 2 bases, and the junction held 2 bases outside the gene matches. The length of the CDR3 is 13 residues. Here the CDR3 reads CASSRQGAYEQYF. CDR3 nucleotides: TGCGCCAGCAGTCGACAGGGGGCCTACGAGCAGTACTTC.

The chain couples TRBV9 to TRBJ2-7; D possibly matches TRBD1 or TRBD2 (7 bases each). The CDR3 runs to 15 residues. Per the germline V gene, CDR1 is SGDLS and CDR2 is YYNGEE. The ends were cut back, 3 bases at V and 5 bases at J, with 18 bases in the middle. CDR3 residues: CASSGVGGTAHEQYF. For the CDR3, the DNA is TGTGCCAGCAGCGGGGTCGGGGGGACAGCCCACGAGCAGTACTTC.

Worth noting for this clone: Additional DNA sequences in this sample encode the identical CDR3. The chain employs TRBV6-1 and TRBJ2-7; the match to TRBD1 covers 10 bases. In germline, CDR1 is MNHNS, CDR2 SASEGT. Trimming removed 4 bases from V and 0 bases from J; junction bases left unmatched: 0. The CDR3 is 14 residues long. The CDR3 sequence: CASSGTGGSYEQYF. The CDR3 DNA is TGTGCCAGCAGTGGGACAGGGGGCTCCTACGAGCAGTACTTC.

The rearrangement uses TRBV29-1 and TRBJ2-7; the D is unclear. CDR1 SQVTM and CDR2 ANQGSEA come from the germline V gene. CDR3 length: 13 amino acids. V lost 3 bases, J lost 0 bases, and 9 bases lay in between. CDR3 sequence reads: CSVDSGSSYEQYF. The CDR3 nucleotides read TGCAGCGTTGATTCCGGGTCCTCCTACGAGCAGTACTTC.

CDR3 sequence: CASSLRLAGGAEQFF. The CDR3, as DNA: TGTGCCAGCAGCTTGAGGCTAGCGGGAGGGGCTGAGCAGTTCTTC. V and J are TRBV5-4 and TRBJ2-1; 12 nucleotides align to TRBD2. CDR1 SGHNT and CDR2 YYREEE come from the germline V gene (reference sequence). CDR3 length equals 15 residues. V shed 1 base, J shed 9 bases, and the junction held 5 bases outside the gene matches.